This is a list of T cell receptor beta chains from one sample in a study of T cells after yellow fever vaccination. TCRdb processed the 5' RACE reads anew with MiXCR; each CDR3 protein has one entry. The sample records approximately 550,000 distinct CDR3 sequences, over 15% being singletons. The specimen was PBMCs, collected 15 days after the yellow fever booster vaccination. These receptors all stem from a man in his thirties or forties who received the YFV17D yellow fever vaccine. CDR3s include the opening cysteine and the closing phenylalanine or tryptophan. D genes are given only for firm matches. A clone size is listed for some rows: how often the clone was seen (once, few, many), or a class if it is expanded.

size	D	V	J	DNA	CDR3
many	NA	TRBV30	TRBJ2-2	TGTGCCTGGAGTACTGGGTCCCACACCGGGGAGCTGTTTTTT	CAWSTGSHTGELFF
NA	NA	TRBV9	TRBJ1-3	TGTGCCAGCAGGCCTCTGTCCGGAAACACCATATATTTT	CASRPLSGNTIYF
NA	NA	TRBV20-1	TRBJ1-6	TGCAGTGCTTCTAACCGTATCTATTCACCCCTCCACTTT	CSASNRIYSPLHF
NA	TRBD1	TRBV16	TRBJ1-2	TGTGCCAGCAGCCAATCGAGACAGGGGTCTGGCTACACCTTC	CASSQSRQGSGYTF
few	TRBD1	TRBV20-1	TRBJ2-7	TGCAGTGCTAGAAAAGGACAGGCTTCCTACGAGCAGTACTTC	CSARKGQASYEQYF
NA	NA	TRBV7-2	TRBJ2-2	TGTGCCAGCAGCACCCTCAGGGTTTCGGACACCGGGGAGCTGTTTTTT	CASSTLRVSDTGELFF
NA	NA	TRBV20-1	TRBJ1-1	TGCAGTGCTAGGCCGGGGGTTGGCACTGAAGCTTTCTTT	CSARPGVGTEAFF
few	TRBD2	TRBV7-9	TRBJ2-7	TGTGCCAGCAGCTCAAAGGGAGGGGTCTCCTACGAGCAGTACTTC	CASSSKGGVSYEQYF
many	TRBD2	TRBV5-5	TRBJ2-2	TGTGCCAGCAGCCAGAGGGGACTAGAGGTTACCGGGGAGCTGTTTTTT	CASSQRGLEVTGELFF
NA	NA	TRBV5-1	TRBJ2-3	TGCGCCAGCAGCTTTTGGCGGCCTAGCACAGATACGCAGTATTTT	CASSFWRPSTDTQYF
NA	TRBD1	TRBV20-1	TRBJ1-1	TGCAGTGCTTCCCAGACAGGGAAGGGTGAAGCTTTCTTT	CSASQTGKGEAFF
NA	NA	TRBV14	TRBJ2-3	TGTGCCAGCAGCCAAGAACCCCGGAGCACAGATACGCAGTATTTT	CASSQEPRSTDTQYF
NA	TRBD2	TRBV7-9	TRBJ2-5	TGTGCCAGCAGCTTAGGAGCGGGAGGGCCGCCGGAGACCCAGTACTTC	CASSLGAGGPPETQYF
few	TRBD1	TRBV29-1	TRBJ2-7	TGCAGCGTTACGGGACAGGGAAGTGAGCAGTACTTC	CSVTGQGSEQYF
few	TRBD2	TRBV19	TRBJ2-1	TGTGCCAGTAGCCCCTTTCTAGCGGGAGGAAAGGGTGAGCAGTTCTTC	CASSPFLAGGKGEQFF
NA	TRBD2	TRBV5-1	TRBJ2-7	TGCGCCAGCAGCTTGGTTAGCGGGAGTATGAACGAGCAGTACTTC	CASSLVSGSMNEQYF
few	TRBD1	TRBV5-1	TRBJ2-1	TGCGCCAGCAGCTTAGGGGGCGAATACAATGAGCAGTTCTTC	CASSLGGEYNEQFF
NA	TRBD2	TRBV7-2	TRBJ2-3	TGTGCCAGCAGCTTTCTAGCGGGGGGTTCGGATACGCAGTATTTT	CASSFLAGGSDTQYF
NA	NA	TRBV30	TRBJ2-7	TGTGCCTGGAAACGGGGTAAATCCTACGAGCAGTACTTC	CAWKRGKSYEQYF
NA	NA	TRBV7-9	TRBJ2-7	TGTGCCAGCACACCCCCCGGGGGCTCCTACGAGCAGTACTTC	CASTPPGGSYEQYF